This T cell receptor beta chain appears in the sequencing data of a study of shared clonotypes between healthy human individuals. Trimming at V came to 8 bases and at J to 2 bases, leaving 7 bases not matched to a gene. CDR3 size: 15 residues. The germline V gene encodes CDR1 WNHNN and CDR2 SYGVQD (reference sequence). Here immunoSEQ multiplex PCR was the method, and the copy in TCRdb shows in-frame clones only, minus some. This sample has approximately 640,000 clones, with about 90% found just once. The clonotype was recovered from a man younger than 30 in good health. Some clones in this sample may be carry-over from other donors' samples. The chain employs TRBV10-1 and TRBJ2-1; TRBD2 matches at 9 bases. The sample taken for sequencing was memory CD8+ T cells from PBMCs. As to subset: CD45RO+ cells pooled with CCR7-negative TemRA cells. CDR3 in amino acids: CASAKGGRAYNEQFF. The DNA of the CDR3 is TGCGCCAGCGCTAAGGGCGGGAGGGCCTACAATGAGCAGTTCTTC.